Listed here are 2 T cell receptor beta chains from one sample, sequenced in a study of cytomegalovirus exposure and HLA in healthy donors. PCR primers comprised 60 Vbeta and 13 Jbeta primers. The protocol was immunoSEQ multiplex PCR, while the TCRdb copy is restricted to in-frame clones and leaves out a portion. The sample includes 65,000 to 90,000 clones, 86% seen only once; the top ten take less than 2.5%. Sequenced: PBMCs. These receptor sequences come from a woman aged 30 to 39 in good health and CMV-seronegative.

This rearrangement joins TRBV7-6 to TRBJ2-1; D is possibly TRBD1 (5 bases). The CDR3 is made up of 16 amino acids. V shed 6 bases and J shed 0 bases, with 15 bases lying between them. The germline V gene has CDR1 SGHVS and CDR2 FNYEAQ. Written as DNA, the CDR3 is TGTGCCAGCAGTTTGACTGGGGCTAGCTCCTACAATGAGCAGTTCTTC. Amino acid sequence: CASSLTGASSYNEQFF. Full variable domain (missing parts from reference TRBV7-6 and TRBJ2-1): GAGVSQSPRYKVTKRGQDVALRCDPISGHVSLYWYRQALGQGPEFLTYFNYEAQQDKSGLPNDRFSAERPEGSISTLTIQRTEQRDSAMYRCASSLTGASSYNEQFFGPGTRLTVL.

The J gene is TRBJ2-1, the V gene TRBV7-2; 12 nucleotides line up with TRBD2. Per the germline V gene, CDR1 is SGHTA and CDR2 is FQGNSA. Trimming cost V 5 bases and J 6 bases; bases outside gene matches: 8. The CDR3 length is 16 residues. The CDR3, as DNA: TGTGCCAGCAGCCACCAGACTAGCGGGAGAAGCAATGAGCAGTTCTTC. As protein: CASSHQTSGRSNEQFF.